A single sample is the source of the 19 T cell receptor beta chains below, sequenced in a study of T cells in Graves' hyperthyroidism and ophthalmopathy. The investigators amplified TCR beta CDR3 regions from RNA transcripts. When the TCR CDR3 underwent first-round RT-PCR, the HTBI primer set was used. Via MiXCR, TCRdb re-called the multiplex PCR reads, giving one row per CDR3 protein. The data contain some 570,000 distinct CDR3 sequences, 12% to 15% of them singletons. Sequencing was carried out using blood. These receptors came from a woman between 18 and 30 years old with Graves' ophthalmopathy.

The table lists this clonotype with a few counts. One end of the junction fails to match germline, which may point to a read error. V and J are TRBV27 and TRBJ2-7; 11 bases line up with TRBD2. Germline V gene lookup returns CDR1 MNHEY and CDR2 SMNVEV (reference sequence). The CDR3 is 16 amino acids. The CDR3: CASSPETSGIAYGQYF. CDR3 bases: TGTGCCAGCAGTCCTGAGACTAGCGGGATCGCTTACGGGCAGTACTTC.

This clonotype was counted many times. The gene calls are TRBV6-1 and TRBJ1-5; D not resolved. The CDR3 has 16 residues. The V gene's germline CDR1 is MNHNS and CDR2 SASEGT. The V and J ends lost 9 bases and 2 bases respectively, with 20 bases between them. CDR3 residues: CASRSDLWIGNQPQHF. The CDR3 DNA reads TGTGCCAGTCGCAGTGATTTATGGATCGGCAATCAGCCCCAGCATTTT.

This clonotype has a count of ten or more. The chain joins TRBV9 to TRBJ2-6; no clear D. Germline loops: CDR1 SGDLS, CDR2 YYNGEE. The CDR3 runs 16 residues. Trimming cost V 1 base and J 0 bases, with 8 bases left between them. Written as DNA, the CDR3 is TGTGCCAGCAGCGTAACCCTGGGCTCTGGGGCCAACGTCCTGACTTTC. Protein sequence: CASSVTLGSGANVLTF.

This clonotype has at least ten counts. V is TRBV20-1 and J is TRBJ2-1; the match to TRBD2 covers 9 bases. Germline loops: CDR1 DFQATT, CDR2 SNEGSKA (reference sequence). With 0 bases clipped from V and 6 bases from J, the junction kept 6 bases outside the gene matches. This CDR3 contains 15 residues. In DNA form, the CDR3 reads TGCAGTGCTAGAGATTTGGCTAGCGGGATCAATGAGCAGTTCTTC. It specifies CSARDLASGINEQFF.

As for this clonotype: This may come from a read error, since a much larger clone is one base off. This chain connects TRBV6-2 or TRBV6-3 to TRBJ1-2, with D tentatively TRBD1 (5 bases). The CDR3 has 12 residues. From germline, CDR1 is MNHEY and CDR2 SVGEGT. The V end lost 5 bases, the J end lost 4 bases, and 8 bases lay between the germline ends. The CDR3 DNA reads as TGTGCCAGCAGTCCCGGGGCCTATGGCTACACCTTC. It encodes CASSPGAYGYTF.

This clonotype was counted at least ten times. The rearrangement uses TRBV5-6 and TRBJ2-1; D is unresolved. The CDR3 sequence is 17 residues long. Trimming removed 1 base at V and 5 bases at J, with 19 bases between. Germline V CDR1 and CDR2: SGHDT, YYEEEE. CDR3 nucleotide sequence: TGTGCCAGCAGCTTGCCAACCAGATGGAGTCTTAACAATGAGCAGTTCTTC. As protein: CASSLPTRWSLNNEQFF. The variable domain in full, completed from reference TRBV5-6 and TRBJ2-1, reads DAGVTQSPTHLIKTRGQQVTLRCSPKSGHDTVSWYQQALGQGPQFIFQYYEEEERQRGNFPDRFSGHQFPNYSSELNVNALLLGDSALYLCASSLPTRWSLNNEQFFGPGTRLTVL.

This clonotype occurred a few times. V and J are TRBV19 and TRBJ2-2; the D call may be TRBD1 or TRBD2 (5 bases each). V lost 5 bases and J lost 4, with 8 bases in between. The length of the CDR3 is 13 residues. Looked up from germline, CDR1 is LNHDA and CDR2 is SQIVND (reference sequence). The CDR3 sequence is CASSSGATGELFF. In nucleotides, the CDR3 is TGTGCCAGTAGTTCCGGGGCCACCGGGGAGCTGTTTTTT.

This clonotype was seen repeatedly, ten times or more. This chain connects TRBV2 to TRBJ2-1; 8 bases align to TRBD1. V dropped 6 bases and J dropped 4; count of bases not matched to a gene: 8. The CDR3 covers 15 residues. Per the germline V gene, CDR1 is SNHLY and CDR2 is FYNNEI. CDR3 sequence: CASSASDRVYNEQFF. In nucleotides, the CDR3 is TGTGCCAGCAGCGCCTCGGACAGGGTGTACAATGAGCAGTTCTTC.

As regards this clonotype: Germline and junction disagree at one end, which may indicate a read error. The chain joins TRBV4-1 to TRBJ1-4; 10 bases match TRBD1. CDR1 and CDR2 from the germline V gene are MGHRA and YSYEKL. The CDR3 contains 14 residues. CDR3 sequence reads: CASQPDRGNEKLFF. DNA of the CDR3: TGTGCCAGCCAGCCGGACAGGGGGAATGAAAAACTGTTTTTT.

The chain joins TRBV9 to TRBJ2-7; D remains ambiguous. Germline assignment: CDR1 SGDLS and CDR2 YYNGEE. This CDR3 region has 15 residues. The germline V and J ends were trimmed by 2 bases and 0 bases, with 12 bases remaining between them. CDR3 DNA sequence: TGTGCCAGCAGCGTGACGGGCCTGAGCTCCTACGAGCAGTACTTC. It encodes CASSVTGLSSYEQYF.

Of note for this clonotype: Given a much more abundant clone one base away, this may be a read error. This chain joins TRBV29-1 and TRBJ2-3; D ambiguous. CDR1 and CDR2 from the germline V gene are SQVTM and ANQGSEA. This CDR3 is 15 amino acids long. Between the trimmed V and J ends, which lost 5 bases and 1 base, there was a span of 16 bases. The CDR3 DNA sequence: TGCAGCGTTTCACTGATACAACGGGGCACAGATACGCAGTATTTT. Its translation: CSVSLIQRGTDTQYF.

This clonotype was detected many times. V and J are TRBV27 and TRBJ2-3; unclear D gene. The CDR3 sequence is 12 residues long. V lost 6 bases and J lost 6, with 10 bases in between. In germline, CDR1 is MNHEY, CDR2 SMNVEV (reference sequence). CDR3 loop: CASSSPPDTQYF. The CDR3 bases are TGTGCCAGCAGCTCCCCCCCGGATACGCAGTATTTT.

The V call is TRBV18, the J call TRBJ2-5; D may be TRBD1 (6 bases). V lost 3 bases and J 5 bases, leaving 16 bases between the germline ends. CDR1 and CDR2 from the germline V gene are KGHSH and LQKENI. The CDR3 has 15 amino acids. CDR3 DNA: TGTGCCAGCTCACCGCGAGGGGGAATGTCGGAGACCCAGTACTTC. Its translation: CASSPRGGMSETQYF.

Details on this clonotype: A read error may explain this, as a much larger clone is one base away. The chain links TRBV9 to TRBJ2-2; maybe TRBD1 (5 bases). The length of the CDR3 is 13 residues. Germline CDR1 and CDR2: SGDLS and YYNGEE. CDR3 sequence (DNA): TGTGCCAGCATCGTAGGGGTAGGCGGGGAGCTGTTTTTT. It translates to CASIVGVGGELFF.

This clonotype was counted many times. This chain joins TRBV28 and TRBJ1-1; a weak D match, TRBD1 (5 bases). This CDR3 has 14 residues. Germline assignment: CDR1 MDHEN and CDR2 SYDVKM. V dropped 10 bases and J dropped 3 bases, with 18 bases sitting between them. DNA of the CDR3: TGTGCCACAACAAAGCAGGGCACACACACTGAAGCTTTCTTT. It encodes CATTKQGTHTEAFF.

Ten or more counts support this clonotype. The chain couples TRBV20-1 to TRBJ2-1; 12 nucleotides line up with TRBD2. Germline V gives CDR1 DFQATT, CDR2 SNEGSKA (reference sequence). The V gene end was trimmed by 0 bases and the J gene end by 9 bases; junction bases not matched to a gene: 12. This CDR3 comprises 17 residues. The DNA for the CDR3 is TGCAGTGCTAGAGACCTCGGGGCTAGCGGGAGGGCCACTGAGCAGTTCTTC. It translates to CSARDLGASGRATEQFF.

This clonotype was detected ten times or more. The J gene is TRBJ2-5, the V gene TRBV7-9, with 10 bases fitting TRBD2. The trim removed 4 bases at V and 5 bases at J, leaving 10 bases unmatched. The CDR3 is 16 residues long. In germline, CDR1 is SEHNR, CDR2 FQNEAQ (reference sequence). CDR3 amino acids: CASSSEASGSFETQYF. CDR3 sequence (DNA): TGTGCCAGCAGCTCGGAAGCTAGCGGGAGTTTTGAGACCCAGTACTTC. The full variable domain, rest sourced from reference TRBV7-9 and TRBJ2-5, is DTGVSQNPRHKITKRGQNVTFRCDPISEHNRLYWYRQTLGQGPEFLTYFQNEAQLEKSRLLSDRFSAERPKGSFSTLEIQRTEQGDSAMYLCASSSEASGSFETQYFGPGTRLLVL.

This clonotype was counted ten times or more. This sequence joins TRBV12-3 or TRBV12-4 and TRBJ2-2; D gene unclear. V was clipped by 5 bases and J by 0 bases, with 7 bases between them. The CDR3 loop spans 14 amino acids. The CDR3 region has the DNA TGTGCCAGCAGTCCCAGGACGAACACCGGGGAGCTGTTTTTT. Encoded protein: CASSPRTNTGELFF.

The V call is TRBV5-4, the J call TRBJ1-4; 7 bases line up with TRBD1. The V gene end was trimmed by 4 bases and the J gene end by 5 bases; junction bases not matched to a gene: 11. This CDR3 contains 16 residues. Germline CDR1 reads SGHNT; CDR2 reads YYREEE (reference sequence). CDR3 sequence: CASSRGGDSANEKLFF. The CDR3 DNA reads TGTGCCAGCAGCCGGGGTGGGGACAGTGCAAATGAAAAACTGTTTTTT. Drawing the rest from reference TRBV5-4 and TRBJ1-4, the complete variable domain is ETGVTQSPTHLIKTRGQQVTLRCSSQSGHNTVSWYQQALGQGPQFIFQYYREEENGRGNFPPRFSGLQFPNYSSELNVNALELDDSALYLCASSRGGDSANEKLFFGSGTQLSVL.